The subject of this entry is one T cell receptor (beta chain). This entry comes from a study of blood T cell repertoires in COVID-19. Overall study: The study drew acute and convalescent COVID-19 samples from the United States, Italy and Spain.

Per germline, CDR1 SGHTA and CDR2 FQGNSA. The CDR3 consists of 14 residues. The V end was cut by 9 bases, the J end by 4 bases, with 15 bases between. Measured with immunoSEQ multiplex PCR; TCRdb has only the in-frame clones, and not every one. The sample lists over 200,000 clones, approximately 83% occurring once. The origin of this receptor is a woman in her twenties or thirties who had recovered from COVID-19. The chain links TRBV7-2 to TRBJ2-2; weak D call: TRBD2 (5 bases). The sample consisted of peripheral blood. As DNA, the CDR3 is TGTGCCAGGGCCAACCCCGGAGGCACCGGGGAGCTGTTTTTT. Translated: CARANPGGTGELFF.